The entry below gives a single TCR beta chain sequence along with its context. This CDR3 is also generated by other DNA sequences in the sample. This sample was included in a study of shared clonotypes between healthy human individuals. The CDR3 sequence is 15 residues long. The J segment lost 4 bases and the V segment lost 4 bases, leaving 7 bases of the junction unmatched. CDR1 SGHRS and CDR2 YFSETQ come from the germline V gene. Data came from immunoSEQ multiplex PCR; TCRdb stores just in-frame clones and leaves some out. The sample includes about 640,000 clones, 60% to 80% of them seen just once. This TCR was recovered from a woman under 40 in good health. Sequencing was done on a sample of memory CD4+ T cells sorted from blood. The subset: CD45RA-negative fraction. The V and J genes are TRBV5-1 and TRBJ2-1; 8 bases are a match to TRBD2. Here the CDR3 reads CASSKDSGGYNEQFF. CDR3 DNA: TGCGCCAGCAGCAAGGACAGCGGGGGTTACAATGAGCAGTTCTTC.